This T cell receptor (beta chain) was documented in a study of shared clonotypes between healthy human individuals. Whole-study findings and limits: Represented diversity, genetic and exposure-history alike, was limited by few donors. Rarefaction demonstrated incomplete sorted-subset sequencing despite large depth.

CDR1 SEHNR and CDR2 FQNEAQ come from the germline V gene (reference sequence). The V and J ends lost 1 base and 6 bases, in that order; junction bases with no gene match: 9. CDR3 length: 16 residues. Concerning this clone: The target antigen is unknown.

CD8 cells regarded as naive lacked CD45RO, were positively chosen for CCR7, and omitted terminally differentiated effector memory CD45RA+ cells. The method was immunoSEQ multiplex PCR; TCRdb's version includes in-frame clones alone and lacks a portion of them. The sample contains 700,000 to 950,000 clones, about 96% of which appear only once. The sequenced sample was naive CD8+ T cells sorted from blood. The clonotype was recovered from a man aged 25-45 years in good health. The V and J genes are TRBV7-9 and TRBJ2-7, with 10 bases identical to TRBD2. The CDR3 DNA sequence: TGTGCCAGCAGCTTAGAAGAAACTAGCGGGAATCTCGAGCAGTACTTC. Translated, it gives CASSLEETSGNLEQYF.